One sample yielded the 5 T cell receptor beta chains listed below, sequenced in a study of PD-1 blockade in classical Hodgkin lymphoma. Time point indicated: cycle 4 day 1 (C4D1), after more than five weeks of nivolumab. Every one of the patients relapsed after autologous stem cell transplantation (brentuximab vedotin exposure was variable). Researchers pulled CD8+ T cells out of thawed PBMCs using magnetic negative selection. TCRdb's table, derived via immunoSEQ multiplex PCR, lists solely in-frame clones and lacks some. This repertoire shows thousands of clones, 60% found once; its top ten account for about 10%. The sample in question was CD8+ T cells from blood, obtained before the fourth cycle of nivolumab. The receptors derive from a human donor with classical Hodgkin lymphoma.

The chain links TRBV29-1 to TRBJ1-5; 9 bases fit TRBD1. Germline V gene data show CDR1 as SQVTM and CDR2 as ANQGSEA. The CDR3 is 15 residues long. J gave up 6 bases and V 3 bases, and 9 bases lay outside the gene matches. The DNA for the CDR3 is TGCAGCGTTGAGGGGGACAGGGTATACTGTCAGCCCCAGCATTTT. It is translated as CSVEGDRVYCQPQHF.

This chain links TRBV6-1 with TRBJ2-5, with TRBD2 matching over 7 bases. The V segment lost 3 bases and the J segment 6 bases; nucleotides outside the gene matches: 4. Germline lookup yields CDR1 MNHNS and CDR2 SASEGT. The CDR3 sequence is 13 residues long. CDR3 residues: CASSEGGSQTQYF. CDR3 in DNA: TGTGCCAGCAGTGAGGGAGGGAGTCAGACCCAGTACTTC.

The chain recombines TRBV9 with TRBJ2-7; 8 bases are a match to TRBD2. The CDR3 sequence is 14 residues long. Germline V gene sequence: CDR1 SGDLS, CDR2 YYNGEE. V gave up 4 bases and J gave up 0 bases; unmatched junction bases: 3. CDR3 residues: CASSRSGSSYEQYF. The CDR3 coding sequence is TGTGCCAGCAGCCGCAGCGGGAGCTCCTACGAGCAGTACTTC. The whole variable domain, remainder taken from reference TRBV9 and TRBJ2-7, is DSGVTQTPKHLITATGQRVTLRCSPRSGDLSVYWYQQSLDQGLQFLIQYYNGEERAKGNILERFSAQQFPDLHSELNLSSLELGDSALYFCASSRSGSSYEQYFGPGTRLTVT.

The V gene is TRBV13, the J gene TRBJ2-3; D unclear. V was clipped by 5 bases and J by 0 bases, with 9 bases between them. CDR3 size: 14 residues. CDR1 and CDR2 (germline): PRHDT, FYEKMQ (reference sequence). The CDR3 sequence: CASSLRSSTDTQYF. DNA of the CDR3: TGTGCCAGCAGCCTCAGGAGTAGCACAGATACGCAGTATTTT.

CDR3 amino acids: CASSVGDTYEQYF. The CDR3 DNA follows: TGTGCCAGCAGCGTAGGCGATACCTACGAGCAGTACTTC. J is TRBJ2-5 and V is TRBV9; no firm D call. The last part of the DNA fits TRBJ2-7 better; the J call may be wrong. The CDR3 has 13 amino acids. Per germline, CDR1 SGDLS and CDR2 YYNGEE.